The clone carrying this T cell receptor (beta chain) has only a few counts. Its antigen is not known. The sample belongs to a study of T cells in Graves' hyperthyroidism and ophthalmopathy. Study-wide points: Peripheral blood also featured most of the thyroid clonotypes expanded above 0.001.

Clinical Activity Scores of at least 3, NOSPECS grades of at least 4 and durations under 3 months characterized ophthalmopathy patients. The length of the CDR3 is 15 residues. V trimming: 4 bases; J trimming: 5 bases; junction bases outside the gene matches: 10. The germline CDR1 and CDR2 sequences are SGHRS and YFSETQ. Amplification of TCR beta CDR3 regions used RNA as the template. The study used the HTBI primer set for a first-round RT-PCR of the TCR CDR3. TCRdb fed the multiplex PCR reads into MiXCR, producing one record per CDR3 protein. The sample has about 380,000 distinct CDR3 sequences, 15% to 20% seen once; the top ten hold 40%.

The rearrangement joins TRBV5-1 to TRBJ1-2; 8 bases line up with TRBD1. The TCR was taken from a young man with Graves' ophthalmopathy. The sample consisted of blood. CDR3 amino acids: CASSPSRGQEYGYTF. The DNA of the CDR3 is TGCGCCAGCAGCCCCTCCCGGGGACAGGAATATGGCTACACCTTC.